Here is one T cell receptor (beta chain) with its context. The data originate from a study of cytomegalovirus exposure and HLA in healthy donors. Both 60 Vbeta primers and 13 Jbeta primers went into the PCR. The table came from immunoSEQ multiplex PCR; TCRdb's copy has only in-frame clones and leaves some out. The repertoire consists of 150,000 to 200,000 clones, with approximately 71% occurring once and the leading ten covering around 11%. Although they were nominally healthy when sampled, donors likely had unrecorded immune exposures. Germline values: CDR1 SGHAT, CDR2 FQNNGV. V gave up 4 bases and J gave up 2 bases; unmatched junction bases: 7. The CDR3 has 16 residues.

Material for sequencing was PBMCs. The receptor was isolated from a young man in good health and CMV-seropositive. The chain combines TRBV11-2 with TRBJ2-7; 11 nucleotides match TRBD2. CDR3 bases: TGTGCCAGCAGCTCCGGGACTAGCGGAAATGCCTACGAGCAGTACTTC. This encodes CASSSGTSGNAYEQYF.